The clone carrying this T cell receptor (beta chain) showed up just a few times. V was pared by 4 bases and J by 4 bases, with 7 bases of the junction left unmatched. Germline V gene sequence: CDR1 GTSNPN, CDR2 SVGIG (reference sequence). The CDR3 spans 14 residues. The data derive from a study of early T cells in non-severe SARS-CoV-2 infection. TCRdb ran MiXCR on the 5' RACE reads and lists one entry per CDR3 protein. The table records around 94,000 distinct CDR3 sequences, about 12% of them present only once. The sequence derives from an adult who was a healthcare worker with PCR-confirmed SARS-CoV-2 infection or an uninfected control (not recorded which). Sequencing was performed on whole blood. The chain combines TRBV30 with TRBJ1-3, with 7 bases aligning to TRBD1. CDR3 region: CAWKRPGQGNTIYF. For the CDR3, the DNA is TGTGCCTGGAAGCGGCCGGGACAGGGAAACACCATATATTTT.